Listed below are T cell receptor beta chains from one sample, sequenced in a study of control samples from healthy donors and cancer patients. Sequencing was performed with immunoSEQ multiplex PCR; in TCRdb, only in-frame clones are kept and a portion is missing. Among 130,000 or so clones listed, about nine tenths were seen once. The sequenced sample was blood. The receptors come from a man aged 18 to 30 in good health. Each CDR3 is given with its conserved first and last residue. D genes are given only for firm matches. Clone size is shown for a subset of rows, as once, few, many or a class of expanded clone.

V gene	clone size	D gene	J gene	CDR3 protein	CDR3 DNA
TRBV12-3/TRBV12-4	NA	NA	TRBJ1-3	CASSFAWRNTIYF	TGTGCCAGCAGTTTCGCTTGGAGAAACACCATATATTTT
TRBV19	NA	NA	TRBJ2-3	CASSSGSQDTQYF	TGTGCCAGTAGTTCCGGGTCCCAAGATACGCAGTATTTT
TRBV7-6	once	NA	TRBJ1-5	CASSFGTGSNQPQHF	TGTGCCAGCAGCTTTGGGACGGGCAGCAATCAGCCCCAGCATTTT
TRBV5-1	NA	NA	TRBJ2-2	CASSIWENTGELFF	TGCGCCAGCAGCATTTGGGAGAACACCGGGGAGCTGTTTTTT
TRBV5-6	NA	TRBD1	TRBJ2-1	CASSLQDRDGFF	TGTGCCAGCAGCTTGCAGGACAGGGATGGCTTCTTC
TRBV5-1	NA	NA	TRBJ2-6	CASSPYAGSGANVLTF	TGCGCCAGCAGCCCATATGCAGGGTCTGGGGCCAACGTCCTGACTTTC
TRBV6-5	NA	NA	TRBJ1-3	CASSYGRVGNTIYF	TGTGCCAGCAGTTACGGCAGGGTCGGAAACACCATATATTTT
TRBV18	NA	NA	TRBJ1-6	CASSPGVNNSPLHF	TGTGCCAGCTCACCAGGGGTTAATAATTCACCCCTCCACTTT
TRBV5-4	NA	NA	TRBJ1-3	CASSLRGGPSSGNTIYF	TGTGCCAGCAGCTTGCGGGGGGGGCCCAGCTCTGGAAACACCATATATTTT
TRBV5-6	NA	NA	TRBJ2-1	CASSFYNEQFF	TGTGCCAGCAGCTTTTACAATGAGCAGTTCTTC
TRBV11-2	NA	NA	TRBJ1-1	CASSLSRVTEAFF	TGTGCCAGCAGCTTATCCCGGGTCACTGAAGCTTTCTTT
TRBV12-5	NA	NA	TRBJ1-1	CASGLVLTVVDGGRRGTEAFF	TGTGCTAGTGGTTTGGTCCTTACAGTAGTCGATGGGGGGCGGAGAGGGACTGAAGCTTTCTTT
TRBV6-6	NA	TRBD1	TRBJ1-2	CASSPPADRGDTF	TGTGCCAGCAGCCCCCCGGCCGACAGGGGGGACACCTTC
TRBV6-1	NA	NA	TRBJ2-7	CASSVSGLLSSYEQYF	TGTGCCAGCAGTGTGTCCGGGCTTTTGAGCTCCTACGAGCAGTACTTC
TRBV3-1/TRBV3-2	NA	NA	TRBJ2-3	CASSQTPSSTDTQYF	TGTGCCAGCAGCCAAACCCCGTCTAGCACAGATACGCAGTATTTT
TRBV19	NA	NA	TRBJ1-6	CARTLLSSYNSPLHF	TGTGCCAGGACCCTTTTGAGCTCCTATAATTCACCCCTCCACTTT
TRBV5-1	once	NA	TRBJ1-4	CASSLRGTEKLFF	TGCGCCAGCAGCTTGAGGGGGACTGAAAAACTGTTTTTT
TRBV5-1	NA	NA	TRBJ2-7	CASSLSESSYEQYF	TGCGCCAGCAGCTTAAGTGAAAGCTCCTACGAGCAGTACTTC
TRBV7-2	NA	TRBD2	TRBJ2-5	CASSLGFRLAGALQETQYF	TGTGCCAGCAGCTTAGGGTTTAGACTAGCGGGGGCCCTCCAAGAGACCCAGTACTTC
TRBV3-1/TRBV3-2	few	TRBD2	TRBJ2-5	CASSQEIAGRTAQYF	TGTGCCAGCAGCCAAGAAATAGCGGGGCGCACGGCCCAGTACTTC
TRBV7-9	NA	NA	TRBJ1-3	CASSLDRNTIYF	TGTGCCAGCAGCTTAGACCGAAACACCATATATTTT
TRBV3-1/TRBV3-2	NA	NA	TRBJ2-6	CASSQDPPGGANVLTF	TGTGCCAGCAGCCAAGATCCCCCGGGGGGGGCCAACGTCCTGACTTTC
TRBV7-9	NA	NA	TRBJ2-7	CASATGQGHDEQYF	TGTGCCAGCGCCACCGGGCAGGGGCATGACGAGCAGTACTTC
TRBV5-1	NA	TRBD1	TRBJ1-1	CASSWTGVDEAFF	TGCGCCAGCAGCTGGACAGGGGTGGATGAAGCTTTCTTT
TRBV3-1/TRBV3-2	NA	NA	TRBJ1-4	CASSSGFPTNEKLFF	TGTGCCAGCAGTAGCGGATTTCCAACTAATGAAAAACTGTTTTTT
TRBV12-2	NA	NA	TRBJ2-1	CASRPQSRGGQGCNEQFF	TGTGCAAGTCGCCCGCAATCGAGAGGGGGCCAGGGTTGCAATGAGCAGTTCTTC
TRBV2	NA	NA	TRBJ1-1	CASSEYTEDEAFF	TGTGCCAGCAGTGAATACACAGAGGATGAAGCTTTCTTT
TRBV7-6	NA	TRBD1	TRBJ2-7	CASSPNRGHLYEQYF	TGTGCCAGCAGCCCTAACAGGGGGCATCTTTACGAGCAGTACTTC
TRBV4-1	NA	TRBD2	TRBJ2-1	CASSPGLAGSYHSYNEQFF	TGCGCCAGCAGCCCGGGACTAGCGGGAAGTTATCACTCCTACAATGAGCAGTTCTTC
TRBV5-3	NA	TRBD2	TRBJ2-7	CARTAGITSGGVSSYEQYF	TGTGCCAGAACCGCCGGCATAACTAGCGGGGGGGTAAGCTCCTACGAGCAGTACTTC
TRBV14	NA	NA	TRBJ2-7	CASSQGRGRGEQYF	TGTGCCAGCAGCCAGGGACGGGGACGGGGTGAGCAGTACTTC
TRBV9	NA	TRBD2	TRBJ2-1	CASSGTGGRKNEQFF	TGTGCCAGCAGCGGTACGGGGGGGCGAAAGAATGAGCAGTTCTTC
TRBV5-6	NA	NA	TRBJ1-3	CASRGILSGNTIYF	TGTGCCAGCAGAGGGATCCTCTCTGGAAACACCATATATTTT
TRBV2	NA	NA	TRBJ2-4	CASNGLAKNIQYF	TGTGCCAGCAACGGACTAGCCAAAAACATTCAGTACTTC
TRBV2	NA	TRBD1	TRBJ1-2	CASIGTGRVYGYTF	TGTGCCAGCATCGGGACAGGAAGGGTGTATGGCTACACCTTC
TRBV11-2	NA	NA	TRBJ2-7	CASSEVGMGSEQYF	TGTGCCAGCAGTGAGGTTGGTATGGGGAGCGAGCAGTACTTC
TRBV2	NA	TRBD1	TRBJ1-1	CASSEQGGGTEAFF	TGTGCCAGCAGTGAACAGGGGGGAGGCACTGAAGCTTTCTTT
TRBV9	NA	NA	TRBJ1-1	CASSVGSENTEAFF	TGTGCCAGCAGCGTAGGTAGCGAAAACACTGAAGCTTTCTTT
TRBV5-6	NA	NA	TRBJ1-2	CASSLRLPYGYTF	TGTGCCAGCAGCTTAAGGCTGCCCTATGGCTACACCTTC
TRBV12-3/TRBV12-4	NA	NA	TRBJ1-4	CASSFREKLFF	TGTGCCAGCAGCTTCCGGGAAAAACTGTTTTTT
TRBV5-1	NA	TRBD2	TRBJ2-3	CASSLGTSGVSTDTQYF	TGCGCCAGCAGCTTGGGGACTAGCGGGGTGAGCACAGATACGCAGTATTTT
TRBV4-1	NA	NA	TRBJ1-4	CASSQATREKLFF	TGCGCCAGCAGCCAAGCAACACGAGAAAAACTGTTTTTT
TRBV4-1	NA	TRBD1	TRBJ1-2	CASRSTGAYGYTF	TGCGCCAGCAGGTCGACAGGGGCCTATGGCTACACCTTC
TRBV11-2	NA	NA	TRBJ1-1	CASSIPGETEAFF	TGTGCCAGCAGCATTCCTGGAGAGACTGAAGCTTTCTTT